The rows below give T cell receptor beta chains drawn from one sample of a study of Graves' ophthalmopathy and Graves' hyperthyroidism. One entry per CDR3 protein results from TCRdb running MiXCR on the multiplex PCR reads. The table lists 220,000 or so distinct CDR3 sequences, roughly a fifth of them singletons. Material: peripheral blood. The receptor source for this set is a woman aged 45-60 years with Graves' ophthalmopathy. Each CDR3 is given with its conserved first and last residue. The order of the fields is CDR3 DNA, CDR3 protein, clone size, J gene, V gene, D gene. The D gene is left open where the match is weak. Some rows have no size entry. The others give once, few or many, or a class for an expanded clone.

cdr3_nt: TGCAGTGCAAAAAGCGGGAGCTTGGAGGAGCAGTACTTC
cdr3_aa: CSAKSGSLEEQYF
clone_size: many
j_call: TRBJ2-7
v_call: TRBV20-1
d_call: TRBD2

cdr3_nt: TGTGCCAGCAGCCAGCTAGACAGGGGATACTACGAGCAGTACTTC
cdr3_aa: CASSQLDRGYYEQYF
clone_size: -
j_call: TRBJ2-7
v_call: TRBV7-3
d_call: TRBD1

cdr3_nt: TGCGCCGGCAGCTTCGGGACAGGGGATTGGGAGACCCAGTACTTC
cdr3_aa: CAGSFGTGDWETQYF
clone_size: few
j_call: TRBJ2-5
v_call: TRBV5-1
d_call: TRBD1

cdr3_nt: TGTGCCAGCTCACCGGCCGACAAACAGCCCCAGCATTTT
cdr3_aa: CASSPADKQPQHF
clone_size: -
j_call: TRBJ1-5
v_call: TRBV18
d_call: -

cdr3_nt: TGTGCCAGCAGCCCCACAGGGGTCAATCAGCCCCAGCATTTT
cdr3_aa: CASSPTGVNQPQHF
clone_size: many
j_call: TRBJ1-5
v_call: TRBV12-3/TRBV12-4
d_call: TRBD1

cdr3_nt: TGTGCCAGCAGTTCGACTGTCCCGGGACAGGCCTACTATGGCTACACCTTC
cdr3_aa: CASSSTVPGQAYYGYTF
clone_size: many
j_call: TRBJ1-2
v_call: TRBV12-3/TRBV12-4
d_call: TRBD1

cdr3_nt: TGCAGTGCTTGGACTAGCGGGACTCAAGAGACCCAGTACTTC
cdr3_aa: CSAWTSGTQETQYF
clone_size: many
j_call: TRBJ2-5
v_call: TRBV20-1
d_call: TRBD2

cdr3_nt: TGTGCCAGCAGGTACACCGGGGAGCTGTTTTTT
cdr3_aa: CASRYTGELFF
clone_size: many
j_call: TRBJ2-2
v_call: TRBV12-3/TRBV12-4
d_call: -

cdr3_nt: TGTGCCTGGGGGCCAGGGGCTCCCAGCAATCAGCCCCAGCATTTT
cdr3_aa: CAWGPGAPSNQPQHF
clone_size: many
j_call: TRBJ1-5
v_call: TRBV30
d_call: -

cdr3_nt: TGTGCCAGCAGCTTAGCGGGACTCCCACCCGGGGAGCTGTTTTTT
cdr3_aa: CASSLAGLPPGELFF
clone_size: many
j_call: TRBJ2-2
v_call: TRBV11-3
d_call: -

cdr3_nt: TGCGCCAGCAGCCCCATTACCGGGACAACGAACACCGGGGAGCTGTTTTTT
cdr3_aa: CASSPITGTTNTGELFF
clone_size: many
j_call: TRBJ2-2
v_call: TRBV5-1
d_call: -

cdr3_nt: TGTGCCAGCAGTTTAGAGGGGAGTGGTGGCTACACCTTC
cdr3_aa: CASSLEGSGGYTF
clone_size: many
j_call: TRBJ1-2
v_call: TRBV12-3/TRBV12-4
d_call: -

cdr3_nt: TGCAGTGCTCCAGATGTTAACAAGCCCGCCGGCGGCTACACCTTC
cdr3_aa: CSAPDVNKPAGGYTF
clone_size: few
j_call: TRBJ1-2
v_call: TRBV20-1
d_call: -

cdr3_nt: TGTGCCAGCAGTTCCCTCTCCTACGAGCAGTACTTC
cdr3_aa: CASSSLSYEQYF
clone_size: many
j_call: TRBJ2-7
v_call: TRBV28
d_call: -

cdr3_nt: TGTGCCAGCAGTGGGGGGGCCCCGTGGACTGAAGCTTTCTTT
cdr3_aa: CASSGGAPWTEAFF
clone_size: -
j_call: TRBJ1-1
v_call: TRBV12-3/TRBV12-4
d_call: -